The rows below give T cell receptor beta chains drawn from one sample of a study of Graves' ophthalmopathy and Graves' hyperthyroidism. One entry per CDR3 protein results from TCRdb running MiXCR on the multiplex PCR reads. In the table there are almost 400,000 distinct CDR3 sequences, approximately 16% of which are singletons. The sequencing input was peripheral blood. The source of these receptors is a woman between 18 and 30 years old with Graves' ophthalmopathy. Each CDR3 is given with its conserved first and last residue.

v_call	j_call	cdr3_aa
TRBV4-1	TRBJ1-2	CASSQGAGANYGYTF
TRBV19	TRBJ2-6	CASRPRGAGANVLTF
TRBV7-2	TRBJ2-5	CASTLTGLETQYF
TRBV19	TRBJ1-1	CASSIGSRGEDAFF
TRBV27	TRBJ2-2	CASRPIAGGLPTGELFF
TRBV12-3/TRBV12-4	TRBJ1-1	CASSRDRVWDTEAFF
TRBV12-3/TRBV12-4	TRBJ1-6	CASSLGAGGAAPLHF
TRBV10-3	TRBJ2-7	CAIMRSGPYEQYF
TRBV20-1	TRBJ2-7	CSATRRSSGTYEQYF
TRBV20-1	TRBJ2-5	CSARDGQGMKTQYF
TRBV6-1	TRBJ2-7	CASSAGPSYEQYF
TRBV28	TRBJ2-7	CASRAGVYYEQYF
TRBV28	TRBJ2-5	CASSKPGARETQYF
TRBV7-2	TRBJ1-5	CASSFGQPNQPQHF
TRBV7-2	TRBJ2-5	CASSLVSGGAGETQYF
TRBV12-3/TRBV12-4	TRBJ2-7	CASSPYGTSGSHEQYF
TRBV7-9	TRBJ1-1	CASSSRTENTEAFF
TRBV20-1	TRBJ2-2	CSGTGVMTGELFF
TRBV5-1	TRBJ2-7	CASSLAGGLEQYF
TRBV3-1	TRBJ1-2	CASSRWTGNGYTF
TRBV6-1	TRBJ1-5	CASSLDRVDQPQHF
TRBV28	TRBJ2-4	CASGTSGSVRNIQYF
TRBV28	TRBJ2-7	CASSFIWLPRDSYEQYF
TRBV2	TRBJ1-1	CASKPGRPNTEAFF
TRBV19	TRBJ2-7	CASSIARDYEQYF
TRBV19	TRBJ2-5	CASSIRGRQTQYF
TRBV6-1	TRBJ2-2	CASTRQVNTGELFF
TRBV28	TRBJ1-2	CASVSGQNGYTF
TRBV12-3/TRBV12-4	TRBJ2-5	CASSLRPSGKETQYF
TRBV6-1	TRBJ1-1	CASSEHLQGVAFF
TRBV5-1	TRBJ2-7	CASSSMPRDRGVNSYEQYF
TRBV7-2	TRBJ2-5	CASSLDYLSQETQYF
TRBV28	TRBJ1-1	CASSLVQGQGDTEAFF
TRBV7-1	TRBJ2-3	CASSSVRPASGGSTDTQYF
TRBV11-2	TRBJ1-1	CASSWGPGRMNTEAFF
TRBV27	TRBJ2-7	CASSLSGGPYEQYF
TRBV20-1	TRBJ2-7	CSARTGSSYEQYF
TRBV29-1	TRBJ1-2	CSVGQGVDGYTF
TRBV25-1	TRBJ2-5	CASSDSKPREETQCF
TRBV6-2/TRBV6-3	TRBJ1-1	CASTPGPVHANTEAFF
TRBV20-1	TRBJ1-3	CSASIVSGNTIYF
TRBV12-3/TRBV12-4	TRBJ2-5	CASIPVGSGTQYF
TRBV20-1	TRBJ1-5	CSARPFGRGQKPQHF
TRBV7-2	TRBJ2-7	CASSLSGGDSSYEQYF
TRBV28	TRBJ1-1	CASSLPSGTGGSTEAFF
TRBV19	TRBJ1-5	CASSIAADREVGQPQHF
TRBV11-2	TRBJ2-7	CASSLRPGGAFGRQYF
TRBV7-9	TRBJ2-7	CASTIVGRERYEQYF
TRBV6-1	TRBJ2-7	CASKSGQGYEQYF
TRBV11-1	TRBJ1-2	CASSHGAYGYTF
TRBV6-2/TRBV6-3	TRBJ2-7	CASSFGILLLYEQYF
TRBV12-3/TRBV12-4	TRBJ2-7	CASSLIPGLAGEQYF
TRBV28	TRBJ2-2	CASTRGTTNTGELFF
TRBV30	TRBJ2-7	CAWTTGNYEQYF
TRBV12-3/TRBV12-4	TRBJ1-1	CASSCPSPSSYRGNTEAFF